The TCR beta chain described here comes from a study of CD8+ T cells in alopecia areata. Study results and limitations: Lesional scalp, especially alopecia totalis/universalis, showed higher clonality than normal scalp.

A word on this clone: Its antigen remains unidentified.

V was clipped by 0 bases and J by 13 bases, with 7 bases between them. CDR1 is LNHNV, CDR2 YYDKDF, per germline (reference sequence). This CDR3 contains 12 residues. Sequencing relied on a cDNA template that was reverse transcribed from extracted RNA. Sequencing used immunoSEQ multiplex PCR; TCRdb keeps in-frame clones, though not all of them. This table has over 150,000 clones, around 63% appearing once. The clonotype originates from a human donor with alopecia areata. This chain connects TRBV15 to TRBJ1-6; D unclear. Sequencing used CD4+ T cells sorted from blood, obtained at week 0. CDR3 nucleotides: TGTGCCACCAGCAGAGATGGTCTCCCCCTCCACTTT. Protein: CATSRDGLPLHF. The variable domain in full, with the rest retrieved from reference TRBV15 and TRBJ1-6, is DAMVIQNPRYQVTQFGKPVTLSCSQTLNHNVMYWYQQKSSQAPKLLFHYYDKDFNNEADTPDNFQSRRPNTSFCFLDIRSPGLGDTAMYLCATSRDGLPLHFGNGTRLTVT.